The 24 T cell receptor beta chains given below trace back to one sample, sequenced in a study of technical replicates of blood from a handful of donors. The repertoire was sequenced with immunoSEQ multiplex PCR; TCRdb's copy has only in-frame clones and lacks some. The table lists roughly 66,000 clones, 75% to 90% of them singletons. The sample taken for sequencing was PBMCs. All receptors come from a human donor in good health. Some clones in this sample may be carry-over from other donors' samples.

For the CDR3, the DNA is TGTGCCAGCAGCTTAGAAGGCGGGGGGGCTTACAATGAGCAGTTCTTC. It yields the protein CASSLEGGGAYNEQFF. This sequence joins TRBV7-2 and TRBJ2-1; 9 bases line up with TRBD2. The V and J ends lost 1 base and 4 bases, in that order; junction bases with no gene match: 5. CDR3 length: 16 residues. Per the germline V gene, CDR1 is SGHTA and CDR2 is FQGNSA.

The chain couples TRBV10-3 to TRBJ1-2, with D unclear. Trimming left V 0 bases short and J 2 bases short, with 13 bases between. The CDR3 length is 16 residues. Germline-derived CDR1 and CDR2 are ENHRY and SYGVKD. CDR3 region: CAISESTRPKNYGYTF. The CDR3 DNA reads as TGTGCCATCAGTGAGTCGACTCGCCCGAAAAACTATGGCTACACCTTC.

This sequence joins TRBV7-9 and TRBJ2-7, with D possibly matching TRBD2 (6 bases). This CDR3 is built from 15 residues. Germline V lookup: CDR1 SEHNR, CDR2 FQNEAQ (reference sequence). The germline V and J ends were trimmed by 3 bases and 2 bases, with 14 bases remaining between them. The CDR3 coding sequence is TGTGCCAGCAGCTTGGGCGGGGCTGAGACCTACGAGCAGTACTTC. Its protein product is CASSLGGAETYEQYF.

The chain employs TRBV6-6 and TRBJ1-5; a weak D match, TRBD1 (5 bases). The length of the CDR3 is 15 residues. Germline V gene sequence: CDR1 MNHNY, CDR2 SVGAGI (reference sequence). V shed 7 bases and J shed 3 bases, with 16 bases lying between them. Here the CDR3 DNA reads TGTGCCAGCACCCAGGGATGGGGATCCAATCAGCCCCAGCATTTT. Its translation is CASTQGWGSNQPQHF.

The CDR3 nucleotides are TGTGCCATCAGTGTGGTCGGGGGAAATGAGCAGTTCTTC. Translation: CAISVVGGNEQFF. The V call is TRBV10-3, the J call TRBJ2-1, with D possibly TRBD2 on 6 matching bases. This CDR3 has 13 amino acids. Germline V gene data show CDR1 as ENHRY and CDR2 as SYGVKD. V was clipped by 4 bases and J by 7 bases, with 11 bases between them.

The chain carries TRBV4-3 and TRBJ2-7, with D perhaps matching TRBD2 (5 bases). Per the germline V gene, CDR1 is LGHNA and CDR2 is YSLEER. This CDR3 is built from 15 residues. With 5 bases removed from V and 1 base from J, the gap between germline ends came to 15 bases. In DNA, the CDR3 is TGCGCCAGCAGCGACAAAACGGGATCTTCCTACGAGCAGTACTTC. Its protein product is CASSDKTGSSYEQYF.

The V and J genes are TRBV14 and TRBJ2-1; 12 nucleotides agree with TRBD2. The length of the CDR3 is 15 residues. With 4 bases clipped from V and 7 bases from J, the junction kept 5 bases outside the gene matches. Looked up from germline, CDR1 is SGHDN and CDR2 is FVKESK. CDR3 amino acids: CASSPWTSGKNEQFF. The DNA of the CDR3 is TGTGCCAGCAGCCCCTGGACTAGCGGGAAGAATGAGCAGTTCTTC. Full variable domain (outside the CDR3, taken from reference TRBV14 and TRBJ2-1): EAGVTQFPSHSVIEKGQTVTLRCDPISGHDNLYWYRRVMGKEIKFLLHFVKESKQDESGMPNNRFLAERTGGTYSTLKVQPAELEDSGVYFCASSPWTSGKNEQFFGPGTRLTVL.

V gene TRBV4-3 combines with J gene TRBJ2-5, with TRBD2 matching 14 bases. The CDR3 totals 15 residues. Germline assignment: CDR1 LGHNA and CDR2 YSLEER. Unmatched junction bases numbered 4, after V lost 4 bases and J lost 6 bases. CDR3 sequence (DNA): TGCGCCAGCAGCCTCAGGACTAGCGGGAGGCAGACCCAGTACTTC. Translation gives CASSLRTSGRQTQYF.

This clone was detected a few times. The chain carries TRBV29-1 and TRBJ2-1; D possibly corresponds to TRBD2 (6 bases). CDR1 SQVTM and CDR2 ANQGSEA come from the germline V gene. V was trimmed by 4 bases and J by 0 bases, leaving 16 bases between them. This CDR3 region has 16 residues. CDR3 sequence: CSVGGDSRSSYNEQFF. For the CDR3, the DNA is TGCAGCGTTGGTGGGGACTCCAGGAGCTCCTACAATGAGCAGTTCTTC.

CDR3 amino acids: CASSLEPANEKLFF. CDR3 in DNA: TGCGCCAGCAGCTTAGAGCCGGCTAATGAAAAACTGTTTTTT. The chain uses TRBV5-1 and TRBJ1-4; D remains ambiguous. In germline, CDR1 is SGHRS, CDR2 YFSETQ. The CDR3 has 14 amino acids. Trimming shortened V by 2 bases and J by 3 bases, and 8 bases separated the two germline ends.

V is TRBV6-4 and J is TRBJ2-1; no clear D. Trimming shortened V by 6 bases and J by 0 bases, and 6 bases separated the two germline ends. Germline CDR1 and CDR2: MRHNA and SNTAGT. The length of the CDR3 is 13 residues. The CDR3 region is CASSESSYNEQFF. CDR3 coding DNA: TGTGCCAGCAGCGAGAGCTCCTACAATGAGCAGTTCTTC.

The CDR3 protein is CASGTGGGNTEAFF. Written as DNA, the CDR3 is TGTGCCAGCGGGACAGGGGGTGGGAACACTGAAGCTTTCTTT. J is TRBJ1-1 and V is TRBV27, with TRBD1 matching over 11 bases. The junction had 3 bases not matched to a gene; V was cut back by 8 bases and J by 1 base. The germline gives CDR1 MNHEY, CDR2 SMNVEV (reference sequence). CDR3 length: 14 residues.

The J gene is TRBJ1-2, the V gene TRBV7-9; D unresolved. CDR1 is SEHNR and CDR2 is FQNEAQ in the germline V gene (reference sequence). CDR3 length: 13 residues. V dropped 1 base and J dropped 7 bases, with 10 bases sitting between them. This CDR3 reads CASSLEATRGYTF. The CDR3 coding sequence is TGTGCCAGCAGCTTAGAAGCCACCCGTGGCTACACCTTC.

The chain is built from TRBV4-2 and TRBJ1-6; 9 nucleotides align to TRBD1. The CDR3 covers 15 residues. Losses at the gene ends were 4 bases for V and 8 bases for J; bases not matched to a gene: 6. Germline lookup yields CDR1 LGHNA and CDR2 YNFKEQ. Here the CDR3 DNA reads TGTGCCAGCAGCCCGGCAGGGACAGGGTATTCACCCCTCCACTTT. Encoded protein: CASSPAGTGYSPLHF.

The CDR3 nucleotides read TGTGCCAGCAGTTTCGGGACAGGGGCTAATCAGCCCCAGCATTTT. Residues: CASSFGTGANQPQHF. The chain joins TRBV27 to TRBJ1-5; 10 bases line up with TRBD1. The junction had 3 bases not matched to a gene; V was cut back by 3 bases and J by 4 bases. The CDR3 has 15 residues. The germline gives CDR1 MNHEY, CDR2 SMNVEV (reference sequence).

This chain joins TRBV5-3 and TRBJ1-6; the D is unclear. TRBV5-3 is an ORF, and what it does is uncertain. Trimming took off 9 bases at V and 5 bases at J, with 6 bases between the two ends. There are 11 residues in the CDR3. DNA for the CDR3: TGTGCCAACAAAGATAATTCACCCCTCCACTTT. Encoded protein: CANKDNSPLHF.

V usage is TRBV11-1 and J usage is TRBJ1-2, with D tentatively TRBD1 (6 bases). V lost 4 bases, J lost 4 bases, and 19 bases lay in between. The CDR3 length is 16 residues. Looked up from germline, CDR1 is SGHAT and CDR2 is FQDESV (reference sequence). In nucleotides, the CDR3 is TGTGCCAGCAGCTCGGAGGACAGCATCGCCGGCTATGGCTACACCTTC. Translating it yields CASSSEDSIAGYGYTF.

V gene TRBV4-2 combines with J gene TRBJ2-5, with TRBD2 matching 9 bases. CDR1 LGHNA and CDR2 YNFKEQ come from the germline V gene. The trim removed 3 bases at V and 2 bases at J, leaving 4 bases unmatched. The CDR3 consists of 15 residues. The CDR3 region has the DNA TGTGCCAGCAGCCAGTGGACTAGCGCTCAAGAGACCCAGTACTTC. Translation gives CASSQWTSAQETQYF.

The rearrangement joins TRBV5-1 to TRBJ2-2; D not resolved. Trimming took off 5 bases at V and 0 bases at J, with 8 bases between the two ends. Germline CDR1 reads SGHRS; CDR2 reads YFSETQ. The length of the CDR3 is 14 residues. The CDR3 nucleotides read TGCGCCAGCAGGTTCCTAGCGAACACCGGGGAGCTGTTTTTT. Residues: CASRFLANTGELFF.

This chain joins TRBV18 and TRBJ2-3, with 8 bases aligning to TRBD2. Germline-derived CDR1 and CDR2 are KGHSH and LQKENI. V was pared by 11 bases and J by 2 bases, with 9 bases of the junction left unmatched. The CDR3 runs 14 residues. The CDR3 bases are TGTGCCGCCGGGGACGGGAGGGCCACAGATACGCAGTATTTT. Its translation is CAAGDGRATDTQYF.

This clone showed up many times. The chain joins TRBV21-1 to TRBJ1-1. TRBV21-1 is a documented pseudogene. The CDR3 runs 16 residues. CDR3 nucleotide sequence: TGTGCCAGCAGCAAAGACGGCGGGAACGGGGACACTGAAGCTTTCTTT. It yields the protein CASSKDGGNGDTEAFF.

The V call is TRBV5-1, the J call TRBJ2-7, with 7 bases aligning to TRBD1. The V segment lost 6 bases and the J segment 3 bases; nucleotides outside the gene matches: 9. The length of the CDR3 is 14 residues. Germline CDR1 is SGHRS and CDR2 is YFSETQ. Written as DNA, the CDR3 is TGCGCCAGCACCCCCATGACAGGGAGCTACGAGCAGTACTTC. This translates into CASTPMTGSYEQYF.

The gene calls are TRBV19 and TRBJ2-2; TRBD2 might be the D (7 bases). Trimming pared 10 bases from V and 4 bases from J, leaving 19 bases between. The CDR3 is made up of 15 amino acids. In germline, CDR1 is LNHDA, CDR2 SQIVND (reference sequence). The CDR3 protein is CATQNGGQFTGELFF. CDR3 nucleotides: TGTGCCACCCAAAACGGGGGGCAGTTCACCGGGGAGCTGTTTTTT.

This clone was counted once. This CDR3 is CASSIRQVNSPLHF. DNA for the CDR3: TGTGCCAGTAGTATACGACAGGTCAATTCACCCCTCCACTTT. This chain links TRBV19 with TRBJ1-6; possible D gene TRBD1, 6 bases. The germline V and J ends were trimmed by 2 bases and 7 bases, with 9 bases remaining between them. CDR1 and CDR2 from the germline V gene are LNHDA and SQIVND (reference sequence). The CDR3 length is 14 residues. The whole variable domain, remainder taken from reference TRBV19 and TRBJ1-6, is DGGITQSPKYLFRKEGQNVTLSCEQNLNHDAMYWYRQDPGQGLRLIYYSQIVNDFQKGDIAEGYSVSREKKESFPLTVTSAQKNPTAFYLCASSIRQVNSPLHFGNGTRLTVT.